The 26 T cell receptor beta chains reported below all come from one sample, sequenced in a study of control samples from healthy donors and cancer patients. The protocol was immunoSEQ multiplex PCR, while the TCRdb copy is restricted to in-frame clones and leaves out a portion. The profile covers roughly 120,000 clones, with approximately 94% appearing a single time and around 3.6% taken by the ten largest. Sequencing input: blood. Receptor source: a man aged 25-40 years in good health.

V is TRBV2 and J is TRBJ1-6, with TRBD1 as a possible D gene (5 bases). CDR3 length equals 15 residues. Germline V lookup: CDR1 SNHLY, CDR2 FYNNEI. The germline V and J ends were trimmed by 6 bases and 0 bases, with 9 bases remaining between them. This CDR3 reads CASSHRSSYNSPLHF. In DNA form, the CDR3 reads TGTGCCAGCAGCCACAGGAGCTCCTATAATTCACCCCTCCACTTT.

V gene TRBV10-3 combines with J gene TRBJ2-1, with 8 positions matching TRBD1. In germline, CDR1 is ENHRY, CDR2 SYGVKD. CDR3 length: 14 residues. V was clipped by 2 bases and J by 8 bases; unmatched bases: 5. In nucleotides, the CDR3 is TGTGCCATCAGTGAGGCAGGGGGCATCGATGAGCAGTTCTTC. Amino acid sequence: CAISEAGGIDEQFF.

The chain combines TRBV6-5 with TRBJ1-2; 8 positions agree with TRBD1. V dropped 6 bases and J dropped 5; count of bases not matched to a gene: 8. CDR3 size: 14 residues. Per the germline V gene, CDR1 is MNHEY and CDR2 is SVGAGI. CDR3 nucleotide sequence: TGTGCCAGCAGCCCGACAGGGGCCTTGTATGGCTACACCTTC. As protein: CASSPTGALYGYTF.

The chain links TRBV15 to TRBJ2-5, with 10 nucleotides matching TRBD1. Germline V gene data show CDR1 as LNHNV and CDR2 as YYDKDF (reference sequence). The V gene end was trimmed by 0 bases and the J gene end by 5 bases; junction bases not matched to a gene: 3. The CDR3 loop spans 15 amino acids. CDR3 in amino acids: CATSRDGQGGETQYF. The CDR3 DNA sequence: TGTGCCACCAGCAGAGATGGACAGGGGGGTGAGACCCAGTACTTC. Together with reference TRBV15 and TRBJ2-5, the CDR3 gives the full variable domain: DAMVIQNPRYQVTQFGKPVTLSCSQTLNHNVMYWYQQKSSQAPKLLFHYYDKDFNNEADTPDNFQSRRPNTSFCFLDIRSPGLGDTAMYLCATSRDGQGGETQYFGPGTRLLVL.

The V gene is TRBV10-2, the J gene TRBJ2-7, with 10 nucleotides matching TRBD1. The CDR3 has 14 residues. J lost 4 bases, V lost 6 bases, and 6 bases had no gene match. Germline lookup yields CDR1 WSHSY and CDR2 SAAADI. CDR3 region: CASREDRGLYEQYF. In DNA form, the CDR3 reads TGCGCCAGCAGAGAAGACAGGGGGCTGTACGAGCAGTACTTC.

The chain joins TRBV7-8 to TRBJ1-1, with no clear D. Germline CDR1 is SGHVS and CDR2 is FQNEAQ. V lost 2 bases, J lost 5 bases, and 21 bases lay in between. This CDR3 spans 17 amino acids. CDR3 in DNA: TGTGCCAGCAGCTTAAGGCCAGCACAGTCTTTATGGACTGAAGCTTTCTTT. Its protein product is CASSLRPAQSLWTEAFF.

This chain joins TRBV7-9 and TRBJ2-3; 8 nucleotides match TRBD2. In germline, CDR1 is SEHNR, CDR2 FQNEAQ (reference sequence). This CDR3 is built from 16 residues. J was trimmed by 3 bases and V by 0 bases; bases with no gene match: 5. CDR3: CASSLALLAETDTQYF. CDR3 nucleotide sequence: TGTGCCAGCAGCTTAGCTTTACTAGCGGAAACAGATACGCAGTATTTT.

The rearrangement uses TRBV5-4 and TRBJ2-7, with TRBD2 matching over 7 bases. From germline, CDR1 is SGHNT and CDR2 YYREEE (reference sequence). Trimming cost V 2 bases and J 0 bases; bases outside gene matches: 5. The CDR3 consists of 15 residues. Here the CDR3 DNA reads TGTGCCAGCAGCTTCACTAGCGAGAGCTCCTACGAGCAGTACTTC. Translated: CASSFTSESSYEQYF.

This clone was seen only once. The CDR3 region is CASSQAEGTGSYEQYF. Written as DNA, the CDR3 is TGTGCCAGCAGCCAAGCCGAGGGTACGGGGTCCTACGAGCAGTACTTC. This chain connects TRBV4-2 to TRBJ2-7; D perhaps matches TRBD2 (5 bases). Trimming pared 1 base from V and 1 base from J, leaving 14 bases between. CDR3 length equals 16 residues. Germline V gene lookup returns CDR1 LGHNA and CDR2 YNFKEQ.

V is TRBV28 and J is TRBJ1-2, with 8 bases aligning to TRBD1. This CDR3 comprises 14 residues. Germline V gives CDR1 MDHEN, CDR2 SYDVKM. V lost 8 bases and J lost 2; bases outside the gene matches: 7. The CDR3 loop is CASREQGVNYGYTF. Written as DNA, the CDR3 is TGTGCCAGCCGTGAACAGGGGGTCAACTATGGCTACACCTTC.

V is TRBV27 and J is TRBJ1-2; D is unclear. This CDR3 has 13 amino acids. V gave up 5 bases and J gave up 8 bases, with 15 bases separating them. CDR1 is MNHEY, CDR2 SMNVEV, per germline (reference sequence). This chain's CDR3 is CASSPRLFGGYTF. The CDR3, as DNA: TGTGCCAGCAGTCCCCGATTATTTGGCGGCTACACCTTC.

CDR3 protein: CAAGGARGYTF. CDR3 coding DNA: TGTGCCGCGGGGGGGGCGCGGGGCTACACCTTC. The rearrangement joins TRBV27 to TRBJ1-2; tentative D call: TRBD1 (6 bases). V lost 11 bases and J 8 bases, leaving 15 bases between the germline ends. The germline V gene encodes CDR1 MNHEY and CDR2 SMNVEV (reference sequence). The CDR3 contains 11 residues.

The rearrangement links TRBV7-6 to TRBJ2-3, with 9 bases identical to TRBD1. The CDR3 contains 16 residues. V shed 2 bases and J 2 bases; nucleotides not matched to a gene: 5. The germline CDR1 and CDR2 sequences are SGHVS and FNYEAQ. The CDR3 protein is CASSLRTGVNTDTQYF. As DNA, the CDR3 is TGTGCCAGCAGCTTAAGGACAGGGGTTAACACAGATACGCAGTATTTT.

The chain uses TRBV10-1 and TRBJ1-1; tentative D call: TRBD1 (5 bases). V was clipped by 5 bases and J by 7 bases, with 14 bases between them. The CDR3 loop spans 13 amino acids. CDR1 and CDR2 (germline): WNHNN, SYGVQD (reference sequence). CDR3 DNA sequence: TGCGCCAGCAGTTCTGCAGGGATCAATGAAGCTTTCTTT. It yields the protein CASSSAGINEAFF.

The chain combines TRBV5-1 with TRBJ1-1; maybe TRBD1 (5 bases). V lost 0 bases and J lost 1, with 10 bases in between. Germline loops: CDR1 SGHRS, CDR2 YFSETQ. The CDR3 runs 15 residues. In nucleotides, the CDR3 is TGCGCCAGCAGCTTGGATACAGGAGAGAACACTGAAGCTTTCTTT. Translation gives CASSLDTGENTEAFF. Supplemented by reference TRBV5-1 and TRBJ1-1, the full variable domain reads KAGVTQTPRYLIKTRGQQVTLSCSPISGHRSVSWYQQTPGQGLQFLFEYFSETQRNKGNFPGRFSGRQFSNSRSEMNVSTLELGDSALYLCASSLDTGENTEAFFGQGTRLTVV.

In DNA, the CDR3 is TGCGCCAGCAGCCAAGCCCAGGGTCGCGAAAAACTGTTTTTT. This codes for CASSQAQGREKLFF. The chain combines TRBV4-1 with TRBJ1-4; weak D call: TRBD1 (5 bases). This CDR3 comprises 14 residues. Germline-derived CDR1 and CDR2 are MGHRA and YSYEKL. V was cut by 1 base and J by 8 bases, with 11 bases left in between.

The rearrangement uses TRBV9 and TRBJ2-2; TRBD1 matches 8 bases. Germline trimming cut 4 bases from V and 4 bases from J; bases unmatched to any gene: 6. From germline, CDR1 is SGDLS and CDR2 YYNGEE. This CDR3 has 15 residues. CDR3 in amino acids: CASSSGQGGTGELFF. The CDR3 DNA sequence: TGTGCCAGCAGCTCAGGACAGGGAGGCACCGGGGAGCTGTTTTTT.

This clone was picked up a small number of times. CDR3 sequence: CASSTPGTSGMKQFF. The CDR3 DNA follows: TGTGCCAGCAGTACGCCGGGGACTAGCGGGATGAAGCAGTTCTTC. The gene calls are TRBV6-2 or TRBV6-3 and TRBJ2-1; TRBD2 matches at 13 bases. Germline V gene lookup returns CDR1 MNHEY and CDR2 SVGEGT. This CDR3 has 15 residues. Trimming cost V 5 bases and J 11 bases; bases outside gene matches: 9.

The chain has TRBV27 and TRBJ2-3; D might be TRBD1 or TRBD2, each matching 6 bases. CDR3 length: 14 residues. CDR1 and CDR2 (germline): MNHEY, SMNVEV (reference sequence). Trimming removed 10 bases from V and 3 bases from J, with 17 bases in between. The CDR3 DNA reads as TGTGCCACTCTCTCCCCGGGGGCAACAGATACGCAGTATTTT. Protein: CATLSPGATDTQYF.

Only one count was recorded for this clone. The chain has TRBV5-1 and TRBJ1-2, with D uncertain. With 4 bases removed from V and 2 bases from J, the gap between germline ends came to 12 bases. CDR3 size: 14 residues. Germline CDR1 is SGHRS and CDR2 is YFSETQ. CDR3 sequence: CASSPLRGNYGYTF. CDR3 bases: TGCGCCAGCAGCCCCCTTCGGGGAAACTATGGCTACACCTTC.

The chain couples TRBV7-9 to TRBJ2-5; 9 bases match TRBD1. This CDR3 contains 14 residues. V was clipped by 5 bases and J by 5 bases; unmatched bases: 6. CDR1 is SEHNR and CDR2 is FQNEAQ in the germline V gene (reference sequence). CDR3 amino acids: CASSKLGQGETQYF. CDR3 nucleotides: TGTGCCAGCAGCAAATTGGGACAGGGCGAGACCCAGTACTTC.

This clone was seen once. J is TRBJ2-2 and V is TRBV19; D uncertain. The V and J ends lost 7 bases and 3 bases respectively, with 9 bases between them. CDR3 size: 13 residues. Germline loops: CDR1 LNHDA, CDR2 SQIVND (reference sequence). In DNA, the CDR3 is TGTGCCAGTATGCGAACGGACACCGGGGAGCTGTTTTTT. Residues: CASMRTDTGELFF.

The rearrangement joins TRBV6-5 to TRBJ1-2, with 9 bases matching TRBD1. After removal of 4 bases from V and 4 bases from J, the junction contained 4 bases not matched to a gene. This CDR3 has 14 residues. From germline, CDR1 is MNHEY and CDR2 SVGAGI. CDR3 sequence: CASSSDRGSYGYTF. The CDR3 nucleotides are TGTGCCAGCAGTTCGGACAGGGGTAGCTATGGCTACACCTTC.

The chain employs TRBV4-2 and TRBJ1-1; 7 positions agree with TRBD1. Per the germline V gene, CDR1 is LGHNA and CDR2 is YNFKEQ. There are 14 residues in the CDR3. The V segment lost 3 bases and the J segment 3 bases; nucleotides outside the gene matches: 4. Here the CDR3 DNA reads TGTGCCAGCAGCCAGACAGGGACGGACACTGAAGCTTTCTTT. Amino acids: CASSQTGTDTEAFF.

This chain links TRBV7-2 with TRBJ2-7; tentative D call: TRBD1 (6 bases). V was clipped by 5 bases and J by 3 bases, with 14 bases between them. In germline, CDR1 is SGHTA, CDR2 FQGNSA. The CDR3 extends over 14 amino acids. CDR3 sequence: CASSPIGGIYEQYF. CDR3 in DNA: TGTGCCAGCAGCCCCATTGGGGGCATCTACGAGCAGTACTTC.

The V and J genes are TRBV5-5 and TRBJ1-6; 9 bases fit TRBD1. V lost 3 bases to trimming and J lost 5 bases; unmatched junction nucleotides: 0. Germline CDR1 reads SGHKS; CDR2 reads YYEKEE (reference sequence). The length of the CDR3 is 14 residues. CDR3: CASSWTGDNSPLHF. CDR3 DNA: TGTGCCAGCAGCTGGACAGGGGATAATTCACCCCTCCACTTT.